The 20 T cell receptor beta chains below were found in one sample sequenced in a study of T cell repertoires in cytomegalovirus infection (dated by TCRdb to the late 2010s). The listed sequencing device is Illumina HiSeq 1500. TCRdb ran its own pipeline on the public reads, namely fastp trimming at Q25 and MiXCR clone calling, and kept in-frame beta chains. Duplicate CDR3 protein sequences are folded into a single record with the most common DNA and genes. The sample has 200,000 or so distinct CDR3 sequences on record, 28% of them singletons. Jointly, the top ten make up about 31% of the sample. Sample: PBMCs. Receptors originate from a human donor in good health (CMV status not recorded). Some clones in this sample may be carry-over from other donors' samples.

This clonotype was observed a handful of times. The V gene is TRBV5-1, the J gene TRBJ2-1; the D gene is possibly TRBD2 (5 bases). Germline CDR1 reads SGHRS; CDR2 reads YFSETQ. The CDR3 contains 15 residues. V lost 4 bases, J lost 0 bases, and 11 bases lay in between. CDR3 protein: CASSPLEGSYNEQFF. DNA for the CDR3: TGCGCCAGCAGCCCCCTAGAGGGCTCCTACAATGAGCAGTTCTTC.

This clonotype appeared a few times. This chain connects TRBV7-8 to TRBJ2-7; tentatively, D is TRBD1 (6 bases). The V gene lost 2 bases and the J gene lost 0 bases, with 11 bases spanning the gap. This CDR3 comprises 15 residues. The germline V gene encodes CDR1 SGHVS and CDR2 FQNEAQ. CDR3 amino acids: CASSLSGQLSYEQYF. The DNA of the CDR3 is TGTGCCAGCAGCTTAAGTGGACAGCTCTCCTACGAGCAGTACTTC.

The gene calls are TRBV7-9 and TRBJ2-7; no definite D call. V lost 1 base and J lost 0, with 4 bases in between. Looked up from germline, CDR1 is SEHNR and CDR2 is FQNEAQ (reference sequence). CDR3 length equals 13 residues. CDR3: CASSLDASYEQYF. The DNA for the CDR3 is TGTGCCAGCAGCTTAGACGCCTCCTACGAGCAGTACTTC.

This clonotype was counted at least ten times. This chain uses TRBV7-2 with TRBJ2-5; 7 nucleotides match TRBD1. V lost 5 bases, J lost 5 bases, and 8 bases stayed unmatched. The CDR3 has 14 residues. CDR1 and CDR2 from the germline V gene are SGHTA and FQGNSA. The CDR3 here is CASSPRTGAETQYF. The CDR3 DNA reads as TGTGCCAGCAGCCCCCGGACAGGAGCCGAGACCCAGTACTTC.

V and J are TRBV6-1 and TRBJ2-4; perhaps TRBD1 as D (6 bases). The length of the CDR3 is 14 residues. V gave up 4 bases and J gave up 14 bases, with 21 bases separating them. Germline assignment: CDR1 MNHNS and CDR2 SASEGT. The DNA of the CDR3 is TGTGCCAGCAGTGCAGACAGGCGCGACGCGGCAGAGTACTTC. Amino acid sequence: CASSADRRDAAEYF.

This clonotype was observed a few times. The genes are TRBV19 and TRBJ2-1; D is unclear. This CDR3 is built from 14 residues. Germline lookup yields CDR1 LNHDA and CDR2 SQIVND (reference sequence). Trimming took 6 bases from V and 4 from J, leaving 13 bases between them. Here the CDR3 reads CASSLQVDYNEQFF. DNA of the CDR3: TGTGCCAGTAGCCTGCAGGTTGATTACAATGAGCAGTTCTTC.

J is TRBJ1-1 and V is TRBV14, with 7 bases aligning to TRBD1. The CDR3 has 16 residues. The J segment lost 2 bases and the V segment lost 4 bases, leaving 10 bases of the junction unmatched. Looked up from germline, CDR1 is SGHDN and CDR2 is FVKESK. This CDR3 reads CASSPSRGLSNTEAFF. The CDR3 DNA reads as TGTGCCAGCAGCCCCTCGAGGGGGCTCTCAAACACTGAAGCTTTCTTT.

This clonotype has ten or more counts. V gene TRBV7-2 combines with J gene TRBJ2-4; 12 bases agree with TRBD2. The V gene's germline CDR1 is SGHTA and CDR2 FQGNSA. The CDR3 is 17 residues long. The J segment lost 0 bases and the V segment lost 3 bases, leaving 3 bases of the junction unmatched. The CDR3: CASSFLAGGQAKNIQYF. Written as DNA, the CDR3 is TGTGCCAGCAGCTTCCTAGCGGGGGGGCAAGCCAAAAACATTCAGTACTTC.

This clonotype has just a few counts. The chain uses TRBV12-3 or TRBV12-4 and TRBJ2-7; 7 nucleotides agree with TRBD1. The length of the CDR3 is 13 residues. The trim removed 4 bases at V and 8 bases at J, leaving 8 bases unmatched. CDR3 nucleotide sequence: TGTGCCAGCAGTTCTCCTCCCAGGGGGAAGCAGTACTTC. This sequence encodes CASSSPPRGKQYF.

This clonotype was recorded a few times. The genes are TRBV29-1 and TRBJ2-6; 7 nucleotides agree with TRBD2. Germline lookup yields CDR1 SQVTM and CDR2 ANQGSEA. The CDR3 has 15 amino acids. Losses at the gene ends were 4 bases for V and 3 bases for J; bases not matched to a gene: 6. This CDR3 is CSVAAGEGGANVLTF. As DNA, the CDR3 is TGCAGCGTTGCCGCGGGGGAGGGTGGGGCCAACGTCCTGACTTTC.

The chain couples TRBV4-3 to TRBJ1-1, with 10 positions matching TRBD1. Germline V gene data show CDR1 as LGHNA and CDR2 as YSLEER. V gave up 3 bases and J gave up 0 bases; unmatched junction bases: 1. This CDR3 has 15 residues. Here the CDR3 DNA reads TGCGCCAGCAGCCAGGGGACAGGGGTGAACACTGAAGCTTTCTTT. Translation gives CASSQGTGVNTEAFF.

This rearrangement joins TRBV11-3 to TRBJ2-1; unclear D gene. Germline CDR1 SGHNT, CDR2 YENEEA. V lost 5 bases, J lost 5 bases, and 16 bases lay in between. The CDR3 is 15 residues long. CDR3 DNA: TGTGCCAGCAGCCCTTTCAGGAGTCGGGACAATGAGCAGTTCTTC. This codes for CASSPFRSRDNEQFF.

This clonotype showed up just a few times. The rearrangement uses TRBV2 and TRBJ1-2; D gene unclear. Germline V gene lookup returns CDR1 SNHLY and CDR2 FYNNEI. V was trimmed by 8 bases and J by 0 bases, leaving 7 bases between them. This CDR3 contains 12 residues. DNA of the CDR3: TGTGCCAGCGGTACAGCTAACTATGGCTACACCTTC. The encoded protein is CASGTANYGYTF.

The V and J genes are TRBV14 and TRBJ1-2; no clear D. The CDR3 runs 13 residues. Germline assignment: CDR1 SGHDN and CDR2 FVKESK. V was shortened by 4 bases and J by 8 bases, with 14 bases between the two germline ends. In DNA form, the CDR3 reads TGTGCCAGCAGCCGTTTCCGTCGGGAAGGCTACACCTTC. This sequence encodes CASSRFRREGYTF.

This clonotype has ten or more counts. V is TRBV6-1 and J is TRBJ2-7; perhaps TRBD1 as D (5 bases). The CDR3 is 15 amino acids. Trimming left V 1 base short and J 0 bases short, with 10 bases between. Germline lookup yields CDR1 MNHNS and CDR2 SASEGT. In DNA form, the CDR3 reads TGTGCCAGCAGTGAAGGTCCAGACAGCTCCTACGAGCAGTACTTC. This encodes CASSEGPDSSYEQYF.

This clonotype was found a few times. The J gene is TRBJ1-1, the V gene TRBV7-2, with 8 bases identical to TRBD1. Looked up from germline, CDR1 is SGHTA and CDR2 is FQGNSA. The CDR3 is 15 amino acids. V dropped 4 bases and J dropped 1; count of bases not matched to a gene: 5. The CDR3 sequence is CASSWGDRPNTEAFF. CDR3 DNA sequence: TGTGCCAGCAGCTGGGGGGACAGGCCGAACACTGAAGCTTTCTTT.

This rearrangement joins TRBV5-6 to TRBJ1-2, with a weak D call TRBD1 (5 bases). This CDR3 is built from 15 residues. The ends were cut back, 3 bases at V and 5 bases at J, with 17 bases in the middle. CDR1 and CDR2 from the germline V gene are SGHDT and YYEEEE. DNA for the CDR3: TGTGCCAGCAGCTCCTCGAGGGGCGGGTGGTATGGCTACACCTTC. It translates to CASSSSRGGWYGYTF.

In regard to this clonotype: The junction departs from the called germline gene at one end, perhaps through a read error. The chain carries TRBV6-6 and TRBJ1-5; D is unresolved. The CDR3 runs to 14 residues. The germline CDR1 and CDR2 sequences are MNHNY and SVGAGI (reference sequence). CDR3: CASSYSESNQPRHF. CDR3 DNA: TGTGCCAGCAGTTACTCGGAAAGCAATCAGCCCCGGCATTTT.

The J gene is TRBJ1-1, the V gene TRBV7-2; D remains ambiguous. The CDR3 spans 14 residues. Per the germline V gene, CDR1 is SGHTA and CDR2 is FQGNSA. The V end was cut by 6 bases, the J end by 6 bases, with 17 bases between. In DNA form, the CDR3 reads TGTGCCAGCAGTACTATTGGGAGGAGGGCTGAAGCTTTCTTT. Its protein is CASSTIGRRAEAFF.

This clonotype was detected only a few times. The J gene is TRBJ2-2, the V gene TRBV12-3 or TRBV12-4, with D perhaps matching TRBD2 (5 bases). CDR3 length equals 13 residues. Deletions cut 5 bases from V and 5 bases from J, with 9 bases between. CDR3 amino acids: CASSPGGTGELFF. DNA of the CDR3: TGTGCCAGCAGTCCCGGAGGTACCGGGGAGCTGTTTTTT.